This TCR beta chain was sequenced during a study of blood T cell repertoires in COVID-19. Study overall: There were acute and convalescent COVID-19 samples, and they came from the United States, Italy and Spain. Sources were T cells, B-cell-depleted T cells, or PBMCs; the material itself was cDNA or gDNA.

Per the study methods: Amplification of reference gene primers provided the estimated nucleated cell counts. Generated by immunoSEQ multiplex PCR, the TCRdb table keeps only in-frame clones and is missing some. V, J and clone size are those of that table, while D and trimming were read from the DNA. The data show roughly 160,000 clones, around 85% seen once. This TCR was sampled from a man aged 55 to 70 with acute or convalescent COVID-19. Sequencing used peripheral blood.

CDR3 region: CASRGQGNTEAFF. The CDR3 nucleotides are TGTGCCAGCAGGGGACAGGGGAACACTGAAGCTTTCTTT. The rearrangement links TRBV2 to TRBJ1-1; TRBD1 agrees at 9 bases. Trimming took 6 bases from V and 1 from J; bases not matched to a gene: 0. Germline CDR1 is SNHLY and CDR2 is FYNNEI. The CDR3 totals 13 residues.